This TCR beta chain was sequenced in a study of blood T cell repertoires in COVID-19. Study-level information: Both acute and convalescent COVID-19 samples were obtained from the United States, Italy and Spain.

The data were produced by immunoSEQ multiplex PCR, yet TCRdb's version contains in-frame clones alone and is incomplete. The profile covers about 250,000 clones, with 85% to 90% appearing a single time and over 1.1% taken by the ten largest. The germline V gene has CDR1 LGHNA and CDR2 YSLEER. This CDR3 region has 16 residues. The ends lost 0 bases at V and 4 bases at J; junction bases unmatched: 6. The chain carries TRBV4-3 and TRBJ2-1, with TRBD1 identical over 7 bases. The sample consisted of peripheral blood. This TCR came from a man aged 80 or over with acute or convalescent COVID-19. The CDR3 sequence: CASSQDLRDSYNEQFF. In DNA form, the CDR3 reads TGCGCCAGCAGCCAAGATCTCAGGGACAGTTACAATGAGCAGTTCTTC.